The sequence of this TCR beta chain was determined in a study of cytomegalovirus exposure and HLA in healthy donors. The PCR was carried out with 60 Vbeta primers and 13 Jbeta primers. The assay was immunoSEQ multiplex PCR, and TCRdb's table has in-frame clones only and misses some. This sample yields around 96,000 clones, of which 64% are seen a single time; approximately 3% belongs to the top ten. In germline, CDR1 is KGHSH, CDR2 LQKENI. The CDR3 is made up of 14 amino acids. V lost 3 bases and J lost 5; bases outside the gene matches: 5. The V and J genes are TRBV18 and TRBJ2-5; 8 bases line up with TRBD1. Sequenced input: PBMCs. This receptor was taken from a man in his 60s in good health and CMV-seronegative. CDR3 amino acids: CASSPRTGIETQYF. CDR3 bases: TGTGCCAGCTCACCTAGGACAGGGATTGAGACCCAGTACTTC.